One sample yielded the 5 T cell receptor beta chains listed below, sequenced in a study of prognosis after radiotherapy for stage I lung cancer. Two rounds of multiplex PCR amplified TCR beta CDR3 from genomic DNA. The first PCR round targeted every TRBV and TRBJ gene with specific primers. TCRdb re-analysed the multiplex PCR reads in MiXCR, keeping a single row per CDR3 protein. The sample contains around 30,000 distinct CDR3 sequences, around 32% of which appear only once. Source: PBMCs, taken before or after stereotactic body radiation therapy (not recorded which). Source of these receptors: a donor over 45 with non-small cell lung cancer.

With respect to this clonotype: A much larger clone lies one base from this, so it may be a read error. This chain connects TRBV5-1 to TRBJ2-1, with a tentative D call TRBD2 (7 bases). CDR1 is SGHRS, CDR2 YFSETQ, per germline. This CDR3 spans 14 amino acids. The CDR3 region is CAGSLGGRSNEQFF. CDR3 nucleotides: TGCGCCGGCAGCTTGGGGGGGCGTAGCAATGAGCAGTTCTTC. Full variable domain (missing parts from reference TRBV5-1 and TRBJ2-1): KAGVTQTPRYLIKTRGQQVTLSCSPISGHRSVSWYQQTPGQGLQFLFEYFSETQRNKGNFPGRFSGRQFSNSRSEMNVSTLELGDSALYLCAGSLGGRSNEQFFGPGTRLTVL.

This clonotype was picked up a small number of times. A much more abundant neighbour one base away suggests this may be a read error. The rearrangement joins TRBV19 to TRBJ2-5; D unclear. Germline CDR1 LNHDA, CDR2 SQIVND (reference sequence). The CDR3 contains 14 residues. In DNA form, the CDR3 reads TGTGCCAGTAGTATAGGCGCGGTACAAGAGGCCCAGTACTTC. Protein: CASSIGAVQEAQYF.

Points on this clonotype: The final CDR3 position lacks the conserved phenylalanine or tryptophan, pointing to a likely read error. This chain connects TRBV5-1 to TRBJ2-2, with a weak D call TRBD2 (6 bases). The CDR3 has 15 residues. Germline V CDR1 and CDR2: SGHRS, YFSETQ. Trimming shortened V by 1 base and J by 6 bases, and 13 bases separated the two germline ends. CDR3 DNA: TGCGCCAGCAGCTTGACCGCGGGGCTAGCCGGGGAGCTGTTTTCT. Residues: CASSLTAGLAGELFS.

In the case of this clonotype: The conserved closing phenylalanine or tryptophan is absent in this CDR3, likely reflecting a read error. No DNA is shown, since the ends of the CDR3 on it are uncertain; the CDR3 is the one TCRdb lists. This chain uses TRBV19 with TRBJ2-2; the table names TRBD1, a call not compared with the DNA. The CDR3 is 19 amino acids in total, end residues counted. Looked up from germline, CDR1 is LNHDA and CDR2 is SQIVND (reference sequence). The CDR3 loop is CASSIGQGAIVFSTGELFL.

This chain's CDR3 is CSAPNGAEKDTQYF. The CDR3 region has the DNA TGCAGTGCACCCAACGGGGCGGAGAAAGATACGCAGTATTTT. The V gene is TRBV20-1, the J gene TRBJ2-3; D tentatively reads TRBD1 or TRBD2 (5 bases each). The germline CDR1 and CDR2 sequences are DFQATT and SNEGSKA (reference sequence). Trimming took off 6 bases at V and 5 bases at J, with 18 bases between the two ends. This CDR3 is 14 amino acids long.